This entry concerns a single TCR beta chain. What it binds is not known. This specimen comes from a study of early T cells in non-severe SARS-CoV-2 infection. Turning to the study itself: The study sequenced bulk RNA from unsorted whole blood, with chains unpaired.

From germline, CDR1 is SEHNR and CDR2 FQNEAQ (reference sequence). V lost 5 bases and J 3 bases, leaving 12 bases between the germline ends. The CDR3 spans 14 residues. Researchers attached unique molecular identifiers to individual cDNA molecules. TCRdb recomputed calls from the 5' RACE reads with MiXCR, one row per CDR3 protein. The table shows tens of thousands of distinct CDR3 sequences, with under 6% occurring only once. General study results and limits: Matches to VDJdb favored anti-spike CD8 responses and missed private and CD4 specificities.

Material for sequencing was whole blood. The TCR was taken from an adult who was a healthcare worker with PCR-confirmed SARS-CoV-2 infection or an uninfected control (not recorded which). The chain recombines TRBV7-9 with TRBJ2-3; D is undetermined. The CDR3 nucleotides read TGTGCCAGCAGCGGTAGTGGCGTAACAGATACGCAGTATTTT. Encoded protein: CASSGSGVTDTQYF.